This TCR beta chain was recorded in a study of identical twins. Study-wide points: In zero-insertion analyses, partial confounding could arise from invariant MAIT and iNKT cells.

In the case of this clonotype: No antigen is known for it.

In TCRdb, the 5' RACE reads were re-called with MiXCR into one record per CDR3 protein. The sample records around 450,000 distinct CDR3 sequences, over 12% being singletons. These data also formed part of another study, on yellow fever vaccine responses in identical twins.

Sample: CD4+ T cells sorted from blood. The TCR sequence derives from a woman younger than 30 in good health.

The CDR3 DNA follows: TGTGCCAGCAGCCAGGATGCACGGGGCGGCGGGGGCTTGGAGACCCAGTACTTC. It encodes CASSQDARGGGGLETQYF. The genes are TRBV4-2 and TRBJ2-5, with a possible D match to TRBD2 (7 bases). V lost 3 bases, J lost 5 bases, and 25 bases lay in between. This CDR3 region has 18 residues. The germline V gene has CDR1 LGHNA and CDR2 YNFKEQ.